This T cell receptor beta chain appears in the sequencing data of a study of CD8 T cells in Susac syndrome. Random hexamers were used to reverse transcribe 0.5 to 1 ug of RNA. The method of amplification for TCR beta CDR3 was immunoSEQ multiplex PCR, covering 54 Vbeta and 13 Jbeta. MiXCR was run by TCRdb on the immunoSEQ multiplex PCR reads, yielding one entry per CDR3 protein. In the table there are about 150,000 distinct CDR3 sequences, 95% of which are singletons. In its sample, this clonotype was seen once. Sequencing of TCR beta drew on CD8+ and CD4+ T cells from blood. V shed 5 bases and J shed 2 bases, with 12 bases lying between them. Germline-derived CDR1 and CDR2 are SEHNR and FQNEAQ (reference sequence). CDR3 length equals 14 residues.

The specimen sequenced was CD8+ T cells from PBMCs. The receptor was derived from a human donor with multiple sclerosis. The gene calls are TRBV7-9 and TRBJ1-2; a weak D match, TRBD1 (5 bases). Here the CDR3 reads CASSLEAGNYGYTF. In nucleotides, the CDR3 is TGTGCCAGCAGCCTAGAAGCAGGGAACTATGGCTACACCTTC.